This T cell receptor beta chain was retrieved from a study of blood T cells in healthy people across ages (dated by TCRdb to between 2015 and 2016). Looking at the study overall: In model experiments, template switching captured about one uniquely barcoded TCR beta cDNA molecule for every two T cells. Using deep sequencing normalized with unique cDNA molecular identifiers, the study measured how TCR beta repertoire diversity changes with age. The study analyzed two additional independent replicas of 1 million unique cDNA reads from the same blood draw for two donors, one aged 18 to 30 and one aged 80 or older. To avoid experimental bias, donors of different ages were spread randomly across the sequencing lanes. The donors were split into four age groups: young (average about 15 years), middle-aged (roughly 39), aged (around 67) and long-lived (under 90). The paper as a whole reports these results and caveats: Observed TCR beta diversity correlated strongly with the percentage of naive T cells measured by flow cytometry. Estimates of total diversity based on one million sequenced T cells were regarded as lower bounds and as underestimates. Because profiling used bulk unsorted PBMCs, naive and antigen-experienced compartments could not be compared conclusively. Observed TCR beta diversity per million T cells fell roughly linearly with age, and a significant reduction was already apparent by age around 36. The long-lived group showed more naive CD4+ T cells, fewer expanded clones and increased TCR diversity than the aged group, suggesting age selection. Donor CMV infection status was unknown, potentially confounding age-related changes in expanded clonotypes.

This clonotype showed up many times. Its specific antigen is unknown. No base quality information exists; no much larger clone differs at one position. The library was prepared using 5' RACE. The sequencer was an Illumina HiSeq 2500. A second PCR of roughly 7 to 11 cycles was run with a J-beta primer mix and a sample-barcoded 5' primer. A unique molecular identifier was introduced onto each TCR beta cDNA molecule by a template-switch 5' adaptor carrying 12 random nucleotides. Each sample yielded at least 3 million CDR3-containing paired-end reads. First-strand cDNA was synthesized from all RNA with the Mint cDNA synthesis kit, primed by a TRBC-specific oligonucleotide. Following uracil-DNA glycosylase treatment, all cDNA underwent a first 18-cycle PCR with the universal primers M1SS and BC2_uni_R. In the original analysis: Normalization of each sample was performed by random selection of 1 million high-quality reads, each carrying a distinct molecular identifier. Instead of being binned into consensus sequences, reads that shared molecular identifiers were thrown out. MiTCR, run with a Q25 quality threshold and the strictest error-elimination algorithm, handled CDR3 identification, clonotype clustering and error correction. A nonparametric unseen species model with Euler transformation was used to estimate lower-bound total TCR beta diversity. Using fastp at Q25 and MiXCR, TCRdb reprocessed the public reads and kept productive beta chains. A single entry per CDR3 protein holds the most common genes and DNA from its merged rows. TCRdb's processing, not the study's, gives the V and J calls here. This sample lists around 900,000 distinct CDR3 sequences; 29% were detected once. The top ten constitute 15% to 20% of the sample.

The CDR3 sequence holds 13 residues, the cysteine and phenylalanine included. The only DNA kept is the CDR3, 39 bases in frame from the first base. Ends trimmed: V by 8 bases, J by 7 bases; bases unmatched to a gene: 8. CDR1 and CDR2 (SNHLY, FYNNEI) derive from the germline V gene. The approximately 40 donors, aged roughly 6 to 90 years, were systemically healthy Caucasian individuals from Russia. About 9.1 milliliters of peripheral blood were collected from each donor into EDTA-treated Vacutainer tubes. Ficoll-Paque density-gradient centrifugation was used to isolate PBMCs, with at least 6.5 million per sample. Total RNA, at least 6 micrograms per sample, was extracted from PBMCs with Trizol reagent. For every donor, flow cytometry on a PBMC aliquot measured the percentage of naive CD45RAhigh/CD27high T cells.

This TCR came from a woman of 80 years or more in good health. The chain is made from TRBV2 and TRBJ2-1, and TRBD2 matches 7 of the central bases. Sequencing used blood. The DNA is as follows: TGTGCCAGCGTGTGGGGGGGGAGGAATGAGCAGTTCTTC. This gives the protein CASVWGGRNEQFF.